A selection of T cell receptor beta chains follows, all from one sample in a study of response to subunit inactivated influenza vaccine. Each CDR3 protein gets one entry after TCRdb re-called the RT-PCR reads with MiXCR. This sample yields more than 200,000 distinct CDR3 sequences, of which 9% to 15% are seen a single time; less than 8.5% belongs to the top ten. The material sequenced was non-naive T cells sorted from PBMCs, taken 14 days before vaccination. All receptors derive from a man between 45 and 60 years old who received an inactivated influenza vaccine. The CDR3 runs from the conserved cysteine through the conserved F or W. D genes are given only for firm matches. Clone size is shown for a subset of rows, as once, few, many or a class of expanded clone.

>.|TRBV6-1|TRBJ2-5|TRBD2
TGTGCCAGCAGTGAACGGAGGCTAGCGGGAGCTCAAGAGACCCAGTACTTC
CASSERRLAGAQETQYF
>many|TRBV14|TRBJ2-1|.
TGTGCCAGCAGTTGGATAGCGGACGCTTACAATGAGCAGTTCTTC
CASSWIADAYNEQFF
>.|TRBV6-2/TRBV6-3|TRBJ1-6|.
TGTGCCAGCGGCGAGCCGGGTAATTCACCCCTCCACTTT
CASGEPGNSPLHF
>many|TRBV5-1|TRBJ1-6|.
TGCGCCAGCAGCTTGGCCGTCCAGGGATATTCACCCCTCCACTTT
CASSLAVQGYSPLHF
>.|TRBV20-1|TRBJ2-2|TRBD1
TGCAGTGCTAAGACAGGGAGCACCGGGGAGCTGTTTTTT
CSAKTGSTGELFF
>many|TRBV29-1|TRBJ2-1|.
TGCAGCGTTTTGCAGGGTGGGGTGGATGAGCAGTTCTTC
CSVLQGGVDEQFF
>.|TRBV12-2|TRBJ2-3|.
TGTGCAAGTCGCCCCCGTGGGGTCGCAGATACGCAGTATTTT
CASRPRGVADTQYF
>.|TRBV5-4|TRBJ2-3|TRBD2
TGTGCCAGCAGCTTCCGGGAGGTAGATACGCAGTATTTT
CASSFREVDTQYF
>many|TRBV10-3|TRBJ1-1|TRBD1
TGTGCCATCAGAACTGGACAGGGGGCTGAAGCTTTCTTT
CAIRTGQGAEAFF
>few|TRBV2|TRBJ1-6|.
TGTGCCAGCAGTGTTGAATATTCACCCCTCCACTTT
CASSVEYSPLHF
>few|TRBV5-1|TRBJ2-6|.
TGCGCCAGCAGCTTGAGTTCGGTTGGCTCTGGGGCCAACGTCCTGACTTTC
CASSLSSVGSGANVLTF
>many|TRBV20-1|TRBJ2-1|TRBD2
TGCAGTGCCACCAGCGGGAGCGACATGGATGAGCAGTTCTTC
CSATSGSDMDEQFF
>few|TRBV6-1|TRBJ1-2|TRBD1
TGTGCCAGCAGTGTAACAGGGGATGGCTACACCTTC
CASSVTGDGYTF
>many|TRBV4-2|TRBJ2-1|.
TGTGCCAGCAGCCAAGAGAGGCAGAGGAACAATGAGCAGTTCTTC
CASSQERQRNNEQFF
>.|TRBV20-1|TRBJ2-5|.
TGCAGTGCTAGATTTGGCAGGGGCGCCCGGGAGACCCAGTACTTC
CSARFGRGARETQYF
>few|TRBV9|TRBJ1-1|TRBD1
TGTGCCAGCAGCGAAACCGGGGGAGGGGGCGAAGCTTTCTTT
CASSETGGGGEAFF
>few|TRBV15|TRBJ2-7|.
TGTGCCACCAGCAGAGATCGAGGGGGGCCCTACGAGCAGTACTTC
CATSRDRGGPYEQYF
>.|TRBV4-2|TRBJ2-5|TRBD1
TGTGCCAGCAGCCATGCCGGGACAGGGGGCCGAAAGACCCAGTACTTC
CASSHAGTGGRKTQYF
>few|TRBV27|TRBJ2-5|.
TGTGCCAGCAGTTTATTTTTCGGAGGTTGGACAGAGACCCAGTACTTC
CASSLFFGGWTETQYF
>.|TRBV27|TRBJ1-6|TRBD1
TGTGCCAGCAGCGACAGGGGTTCACCCCTCCACTTT
CASSDRGSPLHF
>many|TRBV14|TRBJ2-7|.
TGTGCCAGCAGCGGACCGGGAATCGCGTCCTACGAGCAGTACTTC
CASSGPGIASYEQYF
>few|TRBV6-4|TRBJ2-1|TRBD2
TGTGCCAGCAGCCCGGGACTAGGTTTTAATGAGCAGTTCTTC
CASSPGLGFNEQFF
>.|TRBV30|TRBJ1-1|.
TGTGCCTGGACCGGGAGGGTCAGGGGTACTGAAGCTTTCTTT
CAWTGRVRGTEAFF
>.|TRBV11-2|TRBJ2-7|.
TGTGCCAGCAGCGCGTCAGGGGGGAACTACGAGCAGTACTTC
CASSASGGNYEQYF
>.|TRBV3-1|TRBJ2-1|TRBD1
TGTGCCAGCAGCCCTAACAGGGGCGTCGGGAATGAGCAGTTCTTC
CASSPNRGVGNEQFF
>few|TRBV7-9|TRBJ2-1|.
TGTGCCAGCAGCTTATCCCCCCGTGCCAGTGCGGGTCAGCAGTTCTTC
CASSLSPRASAGQQFF
>.|TRBV7-9|TRBJ2-7|.
TGTGCCAGCAGCTTAGAAGTTGCGGGCCAGCAGTACTTC
CASSLEVAGQQYF
>many|TRBV4-2|TRBJ2-5|.
TGTGCCAGCAGCCAAGCCCATGAAGAGACCCAGTACTTC
CASSQAHEETQYF
>.|TRBV28|TRBJ2-6|.
TGTGCCAGCAGTCCGGGTGATTGGGTTGGGGCCAACGTCCTGACTTTC
CASSPGDWVGANVLTF
>many|TRBV12-3/TRBV12-4|TRBJ2-1|.
TGTGCCAGCAGTTTGGCCGCCGGTCCTTATGAGCAGTTCTTC
CASSLAAGPYEQFF
>.|TRBV6-1|TRBJ2-1|TRBD1
TGTGCCAGCAGTACCGGGACAGGGGCCCACAATGAGCAGTTCTTC
CASSTGTGAHNEQFF
>.|TRBV6-2/TRBV6-3|TRBJ2-7|.
TGTGCCAGCAGCTATACAGGGTACAACGAGCAGTACTTC
CASSYTGYNEQYF
>.|TRBV7-9|TRBJ1-2|.
TGTGCCAGCAGCCCAAACGTTGGCTACACCTTC
CASSPNVGYTF
>.|TRBV20-1|TRBJ2-7|TRBD2
TGCAGTGCTTCCTCCGGGACTAGCGTACGCTACGAGCAGTACTTC
CSASSGTSVRYEQYF
>.|TRBV6-5|TRBJ1-1|.
TGTGCCAGCAGTTATAGAGGTGAAGCTTTCTTT
CASSYRGEAFF
>few|TRBV20-1|TRBJ2-3|TRBD2
TGCAGTGCTAGAGATGTGCGGCGGGGGGCTAGCACAGATACGCAGTATTTT
CSARDVRRGASTDTQYF
>once|TRBV19|TRBJ2-1|TRBD2
TGTGCCAGTAGTACCCAAGCGGGGGTCTCCTACAATGAGCAGTTCTTC
CASSTQAGVSYNEQFF
>many|TRBV25-1|TRBJ2-7|TRBD2
TGTGCCAGCAGTCAACTCAAGACTAGCGGGACCTACGAGCAGTACTTC
CASSQLKTSGTYEQYF